This is a list of T cell receptor beta chains from one sample in a study of identifying expanded T cells in peripheral blood. This table comes from immunoSEQ multiplex PCR, and its TCRdb copy is limited to in-frame clones, with some not included. The table records under 150,000 clones, 65% to 90% of them present only once. The sample taken for sequencing was blood. Receptors originate from a person between 18 and 69 years old in good health. Each CDR3 is given with its conserved first and last residue. The D gene is left open where the match is weak. Size is omitted from some rows. Given values are once, few, many or a class for expanded clones.

clone size: .; J gene: TRBJ2-3; V gene: TRBV5-6; D gene: TRBD1; CDR3 protein: CASSLQGADTQYF; CDR3 DNA: TGTGCCAGCAGCTTGCAGGGGGCAGATACGCAGTATTTT
clone size: .; J gene: TRBJ1-5; V gene: TRBV5-5; D gene: .; CDR3 protein: CASSSLTGGNQPQHF; CDR3 DNA: TGTGCCAGCAGTTCCCTTACAGGCGGCAATCAGCCCCAGCATTTT
clone size: .; J gene: TRBJ2-3; V gene: TRBV7-3; D gene: TRBD2; CDR3 protein: CASSLRAGEDTQYF; CDR3 DNA: TGTGCCAGCAGCTTAAGAGCGGGAGAGGATACGCAGTATTTT
clone size: .; J gene: TRBJ1-6; V gene: TRBV4-3; D gene: .; CDR3 protein: CASSQEIGSYNSPLHF; CDR3 DNA: TGCGCCAGCAGCCAAGAAATCGGCAGCTATAATTCACCCCTCCACTTT
clone size: .; J gene: TRBJ2-5; V gene: TRBV28; D gene: .; CDR3 protein: CASSPPPGAQYF; CDR3 DNA: TGTGCCAGCAGTCCTCCCCCCGGGGCCCAGTACTTC
clone size: .; J gene: TRBJ2-1; V gene: TRBV6-5; D gene: TRBD2; CDR3 protein: CASSYKLAGYNEQFF; CDR3 DNA: TGTGCCAGCAGTTACAAACTAGCGGGATACAATGAGCAGTTCTTC
clone size: .; J gene: TRBJ2-1; V gene: TRBV19; D gene: .; CDR3 protein: CASRGSASSYNEQFF; CDR3 DNA: TGTGCCAGTAGGGGGAGCGCCTCCTCCTACAATGAGCAGTTCTTC
clone size: once; J gene: TRBJ2-1; V gene: TRBV10-3; D gene: TRBD2; CDR3 protein: CAIRPSGTTYNEQFF; CDR3 DNA: TGTGCCATCAGACCCTCCGGGACTACTTACAATGAGCAGTTCTTC
clone size: few; J gene: TRBJ1-2; V gene: TRBV5-5; D gene: .; CDR3 protein: CASSLVGGGDGYTF; CDR3 DNA: TGTGCCAGCAGCTTGGTGGGCGGAGGGGATGGCTACACCTTC
clone size: .; J gene: TRBJ2-4; V gene: TRBV4-2; D gene: .; CDR3 protein: CASSQDLRDLRIF; CDR3 DNA: TGTGCCAGCAGCCAAGATCTCAGGGACTTGAGGATCTTC
clone size: .; J gene: TRBJ2-7; V gene: TRBV4-1; D gene: TRBD2; CDR3 protein: CASSRAGESSYEQYF; CDR3 DNA: TGCGCCAGCAGCCGGGCGGGGGAGAGCTCCTACGAGCAGTACTTC
clone size: .; J gene: TRBJ1-3; V gene: TRBV27; D gene: .; CDR3 protein: CATAYTGAQGNTIYF; CDR3 DNA: TGTGCCACCGCGTACACGGGGGCGCAAGGAAACACCATATATTTT
clone size: .; J gene: TRBJ1-3; V gene: TRBV28; D gene: .; CDR3 protein: CASIEGANSGNTIYF; CDR3 DNA: TGTGCCAGCATTGAAGGGGCTAACTCTGGAAACACCATATATTTT
clone size: .; J gene: TRBJ1-2; V gene: TRBV5-6; D gene: .; CDR3 protein: CASILTGTLIGYTF; CDR3 DNA: TGTGCCAGCATCCTCACCGGGACTTTAATCGGCTACACCTTC
clone size: .; J gene: TRBJ2-3; V gene: TRBV19; D gene: TRBD2; CDR3 protein: CASSISGGATDTQYF; CDR3 DNA: TGTGCCAGTAGTATAAGCGGGGGGGCCACAGATACGCAGTATTTT
clone size: .; J gene: TRBJ1-1; V gene: TRBV27; D gene: .; CDR3 protein: CASSFPGVDEAFF; CDR3 DNA: TGTGCCAGCAGTTTTCCGGGGGTTGATGAAGCTTTCTTT
clone size: once; J gene: TRBJ2-7; V gene: TRBV5-1; D gene: .; CDR3 protein: CASSSRGSEYEQYF; CDR3 DNA: TGCGCCAGCAGCTCGAGGGGGAGCGAGTACGAGCAGTACTTC
clone size: once; J gene: TRBJ2-7; V gene: TRBV14; D gene: .; CDR3 protein: CASSQVRSSYEQYF; CDR3 DNA: TGTGCCAGCAGCCAAGTTAGGTCCTCCTACGAGCAGTACTTC
clone size: .; J gene: TRBJ1-2; V gene: TRBV14; D gene: .; CDR3 protein: CASSQALGYTF; CDR3 DNA: TGTGCCAGCAGCCAAGCCCTGGGCTACACCTTC
clone size: .; J gene: TRBJ2-3; V gene: TRBV9; D gene: .; CDR3 protein: CASSPRANTDTQYF; CDR3 DNA: TGTGCCAGCAGCCCCAGGGCCAACACAGATACGCAGTATTTT
clone size: .; J gene: TRBJ1-3; V gene: TRBV18; D gene: .; CDR3 protein: CASSPRGDSGNTIYF; CDR3 DNA: TGTGCCAGCTCACCACGGGGGGACTCTGGAAACACCATATATTTT
clone size: .; J gene: TRBJ2-3; V gene: TRBV6-6; D gene: TRBD1; CDR3 protein: CASRFTGGADTQYF; CDR3 DNA: TGTGCCAGCAGGTTCACAGGGGGTGCAGATACGCAGTATTTT
clone size: once; J gene: TRBJ1-1; V gene: TRBV29-1; D gene: TRBD1; CDR3 protein: CSVTGGQGTEAFF; CDR3 DNA: TGCAGCGTTACAGGGGGTCAGGGCACTGAAGCTTTCTTT
clone size: .; J gene: TRBJ1-5; V gene: TRBV7-2; D gene: .; CDR3 protein: CASSLGGGRDQPQHF; CDR3 DNA: TGTGCCAGCAGCTTAGGGGGGGGCAGGGACCAGCCCCAGCATTTT
clone size: .; J gene: TRBJ2-7; V gene: TRBV10-2; D gene: TRBD1; CDR3 protein: CASMPGQGSNEQYF; CDR3 DNA: TGCGCCAGCATGCCAGGACAGGGAAGCAACGAGCAGTACTTC